What follows are 20 T cell receptor beta chains derived from one specimen sequenced in a study of PD-1 blockade in classical Hodgkin lymphoma. Specified time point: cycle 4 day 1 (C4D1), after more than 5 weeks of nivolumab. Each patient relapsed following autologous stem cell transplantation, and prior brentuximab vedotin exposure differed. Here immunoSEQ multiplex PCR was the method, and the copy in TCRdb shows in-frame clones only, minus some. This repertoire shows some 110,000 clones, about 92% found once; its top ten account for under 20%. Sequenced here: peripheral blood mononuclear cells (PBMCs), sampled before the fourth cycle of nivolumab. The receptors come from a human donor with classical Hodgkin lymphoma.

This clone has only a few counts. The chain recombines TRBV28 with TRBJ1-5; TRBD1 agrees at 9 bases. Looked up from germline, CDR1 is MDHEN and CDR2 is SYDVKM. V was clipped by 4 bases and J by 4 bases; unmatched bases: 5. The CDR3 extends over 15 amino acids. Here the CDR3 DNA reads TGTGCCAGCAGTTCCGGGACAGGGAGGAATCAGCCCCAGCATTTT. Translated, it gives CASSSGTGRNQPQHF. The whole variable domain, remainder taken from reference TRBV28 and TRBJ1-5, is DVKVTQSSRYLVKRTGEKVFLECVQDMDHENMFWYRQDPGLGLRLIYFSYDVKMKEKGDIPEGYSVSREKKERFSLILESASTNQTSMYLCASSSGTGRNQPQHFGDGTRLSIL.

This sequence joins TRBV4-2 and TRBJ1-5; D ambiguous. V gave up 0 bases and J gave up 2 bases, with 8 bases separating them. Germline V lookup: CDR1 LGHNA, CDR2 YNFKEQ. There are 15 residues in the CDR3. CDR3 in DNA: TGTGCCAGCAGCCAAGAAGGACGAGGCAATCAGCCCCAGCATTTT. It yields the protein CASSQEGRGNQPQHF.

To note about this clone: A junction end diverges from the germline sequence, so it may reflect a read error. CDR3 in DNA: TGTGCCAGCTCCCCACAGGACCCGTCGGTCTATGGCTACACCTTC. It translates to CASSPQDPSVYGYTF. The chain has TRBV18 and TRBJ1-2; a possible D gene is TRBD1 (5 bases). CDR1 and CDR2 (germline): KGHSH, LQKENI. CDR3 length: 15 residues.

The sample holds one count of this clone. The rearrangement joins TRBV5-1 to TRBJ2-5; either TRBD1 or TRBD2 may supply D (6 bases each). Germline V gives CDR1 SGHRS, CDR2 YFSETQ. The V end was cut by 0 bases, the J end by 2 bases, with 8 bases between. This CDR3 comprises 14 residues. DNA of the CDR3: TGCGCCAGCAGCTTGGGAGGGGGGCAAGAGACCCAGTACTTC. Protein product: CASSLGGGQETQYF. Looking up the rest from reference TRBV5-1 and TRBJ2-5 gives the full variable domain: KAGVTQTPRYLIKTRGQQVTLSCSPISGHRSVSWYQQTPGQGLQFLFEYFSETQRNKGNFPGRFSGRQFSNSRSEMNVSTLELGDSALYLCASSLGGGQETQYFGPGTRLLVL.

The chain is built from TRBV9 and TRBJ1-1, with D perhaps matching TRBD1 (6 bases). V lost 0 bases to trimming and J lost 1 base, with 13 bases between them. The CDR3 runs to 16 residues. Per the germline V gene, CDR1 is SGDLS and CDR2 is YYNGEE. CDR3 bases: TGTGCCAGCAGCGTAGCTGGTACAGGGTCGAACACTGAAGCTTTCTTT. Amino acids: CASSVAGTGSNTEAFF.

J is TRBJ2-5 and V is TRBV27; 8 nucleotides line up with TRBD1. The CDR3 is 15 amino acids. Germline CDR1 is MNHEY and CDR2 is SMNVEV (reference sequence). V dropped 2 bases and J dropped 5; count of bases not matched to a gene: 7. This CDR3 is CASSLQQGAEETQYF. The CDR3 nucleotides read TGTGCCAGCAGTTTACAGCAGGGGGCGGAGGAGACCCAGTACTTC.

In its sample, this clone was seen once. The CDR3 region is CASSLASGSQGYEQYF. The CDR3 DNA is TGTGCCAGCAGCTTAGCGAGCGGGAGTCAAGGCTACGAGCAGTACTTC. This chain uses TRBV7-9 with TRBJ2-7, with 8 bases matching TRBD2. J was trimmed by 3 bases and V by 0 bases; bases with no gene match: 7. The CDR3 covers 16 residues. Germline V gives CDR1 SEHNR, CDR2 FQNEAQ (reference sequence).

The chain has TRBV5-6 and TRBJ2-5; possible D gene TRBD2, 5 bases. This CDR3 has 14 amino acids. Germline loops: CDR1 SGHDT, CDR2 YYEEEE. V was trimmed by 0 bases and J by 3 bases, leaving 9 bases between them. Written as DNA, the CDR3 is TGTGCCAGCAGCTTGGGTACTAGTGAAGAGACCCAGTACTTC. Residues: CASSLGTSEETQYF.

This clone was seen once. This chain joins TRBV7-9 and TRBJ2-3, with TRBD2 as a possible D gene (5 bases). The germline gives CDR1 SEHNR, CDR2 FQNEAQ (reference sequence). The V end was cut by 8 bases, the J end by 4 bases, with 16 bases between. CDR3 size: 14 residues. CDR3 sequence (DNA): TGTGCCAGCCACGCCCGGGGTTCGGCAGATACGCAGTATTTT. Residues: CASHARGSADTQYF.

This rearrangement joins TRBV7-9 to TRBJ1-1; D unresolved. The CDR3 totals 15 residues. Germline V gene lookup returns CDR1 SEHNR and CDR2 FQNEAQ (reference sequence). Trimming cost V 1 base and J 5 bases, with 14 bases left between them. The DNA for the CDR3 is TGTGCCAGCAGCTTAGGCTTGTCCGGGTGGACTGAAGCTTTCTTT. Translating it yields CASSLGLSGWTEAFF.

The rearrangement links TRBV28 to TRBJ1-5; 7 nucleotides match TRBD1. The CDR3 totals 15 residues. Germline V lookup: CDR1 MDHEN, CDR2 SYDVKM. V lost 3 bases to trimming and J lost 6 bases; unmatched junction nucleotides: 8. The DNA for the CDR3 is TGTGCCAGCAGTTTTCCAGGGGGGCTTGGTCAGCCCCAGCATTTT. Amino acid sequence: CASSFPGGLGQPQHF.

CDR3 DNA sequence: TGTGCCAGCAGTCCAGATAAGACAGAAGCTTTCTTT. Its protein is CASSPDKTEAFF. The V call is TRBV4-2, the J call TRBJ1-1; D gene ambiguous. The V gene lost 6 bases and the J gene lost 8 bases, with 13 bases spanning the gap. Germline CDR1 is LGHNA and CDR2 is YNFKEQ. This CDR3 is built from 12 residues.

This clone was detected once. The V call is TRBV5-6, the J call TRBJ1-5; a possible D gene is TRBD1 (5 bases). The CDR3 has 17 residues. Germline V gene lookup returns CDR1 SGHDT and CDR2 YYEEEE. V was trimmed by 3 bases and J by 3 bases, leaving 19 bases between them. CDR3 coding DNA: TGTGCCAGCAGCTCACAGGTGAGGGCGGATAACAATCAGCCCCAGCATTTT. This encodes CASSSQVRADNNQPQHF.

Written as DNA, the CDR3 is TGTGCCAGTAGGGAGACTAGCGGGAGGTATGAGCAGTTCTTC. Residues: CASRETSGRYEQFF. The chain recombines TRBV19 with TRBJ2-1; 13 positions match TRBD2. The V gene end was trimmed by 6 bases and the J gene end by 8 bases; junction bases not matched to a gene: 4. Germline loops: CDR1 LNHDA, CDR2 SQIVND (reference sequence). This CDR3 comprises 14 residues.

The rearrangement links TRBV2 to TRBJ1-2; 8 bases align to TRBD1. The V gene's germline CDR1 is SNHLY and CDR2 FYNNEI. This CDR3 is built from 14 residues. After removal of 7 bases from V and 6 bases from J, the junction contained 10 bases not matched to a gene. The CDR3 DNA is TGTGCCAGCACGTATTCTCCAGGGGGCAATGGCTACACCTTC. This translates into CASTYSPGGNGYTF.

The gene calls are TRBV30 and TRBJ1-5; TRBD1 might be the D (6 bases). The CDR3 length is 15 residues. Deletions cut 3 bases from V and 1 base from J, with 13 bases between. Germline V gives CDR1 GTSNPN, CDR2 SVGIG (reference sequence). The CDR3 protein is CAWRRGQSSNQPQHF. In DNA form, the CDR3 reads TGTGCCTGGAGAAGAGGACAGTCAAGCAATCAGCCCCAGCATTTT.

The V gene is TRBV28, the J gene TRBJ1-3; D not certain. The V end lost 5 bases, the J end lost 0 bases, and 14 bases lay between the germline ends. The germline gives CDR1 MDHEN, CDR2 SYDVKM. This CDR3 region has 16 residues. The CDR3 loop is CASSTPAAASGNTIYF. Here the CDR3 DNA reads TGTGCCAGCAGTACGCCCGCCGCCGCCTCTGGAAACACCATATATTTT.

The chain joins TRBV20-1 to TRBJ2-5, with D perhaps given as TRBD1 or TRBD2 (5 bases each). With 3 bases removed from V and 6 bases from J, the gap between germline ends came to 8 bases. The germline gives CDR1 DFQATT, CDR2 SNEGSKA (reference sequence). The CDR3 sequence is 11 residues long. The DNA of the CDR3 is TGCAGTGCTAGTGGGACCAAGACCCAGTACTTC. Its translation is CSASGTKTQYF.

The chain links TRBV28 to TRBJ1-2; D unresolved. The CDR3 totals 12 residues. V was cut by 7 bases and J by 8 bases, with 14 bases left in between. CDR1 MDHEN and CDR2 SYDVKM come from the germline V gene. This CDR3 reads CASTPGVYGYTF. DNA of the CDR3: TGTGCCAGCACCCCAGGAGTATACGGCTACACCTTC.

The gene calls are TRBV19 and TRBJ1-4; TRBD1 aligns across 10 bases. CDR1 is LNHDA and CDR2 is SQIVND in the germline V gene (reference sequence). The CDR3 spans 15 residues. With 9 bases clipped from V and 7 bases from J, the junction kept 11 bases outside the gene matches. The CDR3 DNA reads TGTGCCAGCAGCCGGGGGGGACAGGGGACTGAAAAACTGTTTTTT. It codes for CASSRGGQGTEKLFF.